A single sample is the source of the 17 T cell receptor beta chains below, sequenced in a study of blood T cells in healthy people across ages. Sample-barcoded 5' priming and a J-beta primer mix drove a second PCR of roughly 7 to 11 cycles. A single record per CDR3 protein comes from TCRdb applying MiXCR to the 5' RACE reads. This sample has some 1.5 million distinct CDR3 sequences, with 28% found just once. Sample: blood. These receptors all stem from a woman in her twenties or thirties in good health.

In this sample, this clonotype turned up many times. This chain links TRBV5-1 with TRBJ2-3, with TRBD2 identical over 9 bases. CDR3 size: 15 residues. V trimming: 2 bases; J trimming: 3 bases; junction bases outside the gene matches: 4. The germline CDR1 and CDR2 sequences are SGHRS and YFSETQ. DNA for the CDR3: TGCGCCAGCAGCTTACGGACTAGCGATACAGATACGCAGTATTTT. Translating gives CASSLRTSDTDTQYF.

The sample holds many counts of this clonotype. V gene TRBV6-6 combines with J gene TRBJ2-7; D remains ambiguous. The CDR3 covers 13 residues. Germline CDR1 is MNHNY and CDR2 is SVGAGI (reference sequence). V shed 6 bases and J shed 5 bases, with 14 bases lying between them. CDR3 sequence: CASSHRQVHEQYF. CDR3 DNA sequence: TGTGCCAGCAGCCACCGGCAGGTCCACGAGCAGTACTTC.

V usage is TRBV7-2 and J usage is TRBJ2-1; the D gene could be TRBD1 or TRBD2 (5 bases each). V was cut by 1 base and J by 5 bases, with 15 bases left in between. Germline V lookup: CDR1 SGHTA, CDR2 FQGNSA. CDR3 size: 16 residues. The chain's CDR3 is CASSLVAGLGDNEQFF. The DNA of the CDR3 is TGTGCCAGCAGCTTAGTAGCCGGGTTGGGGGACAATGAGCAGTTCTTC. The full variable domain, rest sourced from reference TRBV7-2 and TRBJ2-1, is GAGVSQSPSNKVTEKGKDVELRCDPISGHTALYWYRQSLGQGLEFLIYFQGNSAPDKSGLPSDRFSAERTGGSVSTLTIQRTQQEDSAVYLCASSLVAGLGDNEQFFGPGTRLTVL.

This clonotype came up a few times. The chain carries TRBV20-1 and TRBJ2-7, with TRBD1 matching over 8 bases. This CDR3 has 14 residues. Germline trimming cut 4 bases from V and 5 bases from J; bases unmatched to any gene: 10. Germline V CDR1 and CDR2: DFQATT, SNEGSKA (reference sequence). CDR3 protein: CSATQDRGAHEQYF. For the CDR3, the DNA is TGCAGTGCTACCCAAGACAGGGGTGCACACGAGCAGTACTTC.

For the CDR3, the DNA is TGCAGTGCCCCCGACAGGGGAGGAAGCAATCAGCCCCAGCATTTT. Residues: CSAPDRGGSNQPQHF. The rearrangement links TRBV20-1 to TRBJ1-5; the match to TRBD1 covers 8 bases. Per the germline V gene, CDR1 is DFQATT and CDR2 is SNEGSKA (reference sequence). The CDR3 length is 15 residues. The J segment lost 1 base and the V segment lost 6 bases, leaving 8 bases of the junction unmatched.

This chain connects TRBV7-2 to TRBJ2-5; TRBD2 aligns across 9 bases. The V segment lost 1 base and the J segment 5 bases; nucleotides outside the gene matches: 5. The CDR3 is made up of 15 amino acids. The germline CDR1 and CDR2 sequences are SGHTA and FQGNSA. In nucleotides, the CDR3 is TGTGCCAGCAGCTTAGATGGGCGGGGGGGTGAGACCCAGTACTTC. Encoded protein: CASSLDGRGGETQYF.

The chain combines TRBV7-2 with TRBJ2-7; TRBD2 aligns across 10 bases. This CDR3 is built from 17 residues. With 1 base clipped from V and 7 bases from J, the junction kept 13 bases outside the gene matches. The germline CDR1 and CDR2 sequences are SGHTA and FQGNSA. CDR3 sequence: CASSLGALAGAPNEQYF. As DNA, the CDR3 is TGTGCCAGCAGCTTAGGAGCTCTAGCGGGAGCTCCCAATGAGCAGTACTTC.

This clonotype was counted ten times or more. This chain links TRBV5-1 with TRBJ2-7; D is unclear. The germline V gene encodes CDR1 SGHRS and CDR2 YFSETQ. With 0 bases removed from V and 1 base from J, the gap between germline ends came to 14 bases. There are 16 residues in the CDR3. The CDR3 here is CASSLVSETLSYEQYF. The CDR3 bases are TGCGCCAGCAGCTTGGTGTCGGAAACACTGTCCTACGAGCAGTACTTC.

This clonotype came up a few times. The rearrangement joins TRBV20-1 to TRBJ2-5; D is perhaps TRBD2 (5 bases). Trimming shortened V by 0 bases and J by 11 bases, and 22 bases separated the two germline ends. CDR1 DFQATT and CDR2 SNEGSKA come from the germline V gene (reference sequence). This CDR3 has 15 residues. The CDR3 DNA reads TGCAGTGCTAGAGAAGGAAGCGGCTACTACAATGAGCAGTACTTC. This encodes CSAREGSGYYNEQYF.

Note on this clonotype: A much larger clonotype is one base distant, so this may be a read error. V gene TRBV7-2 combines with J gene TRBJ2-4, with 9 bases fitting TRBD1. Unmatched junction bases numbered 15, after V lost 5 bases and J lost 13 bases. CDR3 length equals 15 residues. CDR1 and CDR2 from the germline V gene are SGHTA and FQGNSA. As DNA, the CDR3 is TGTGCCAGCAGCCCGGACAGGGGACGATACAATGAGCAGTACTTC. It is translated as CASSPDRGRYNEQYF. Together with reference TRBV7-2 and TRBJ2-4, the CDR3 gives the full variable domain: GAGVSQSPSNKVTEKGKDVELRCDPISGHTALYWYRQSLGQGLEFLIYFQGNSAPDKSGLPSDRFSAERTGGSVSTLTIQRTQQEDSAVYLCASSPDRGRYNEQYFGAGTRLSVL.

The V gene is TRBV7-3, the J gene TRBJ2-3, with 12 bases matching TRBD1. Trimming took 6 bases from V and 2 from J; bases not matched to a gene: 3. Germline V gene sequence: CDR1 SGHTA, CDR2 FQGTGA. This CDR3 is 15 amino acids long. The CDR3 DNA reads TGTGCCAGCAGTGGGACAGGGGGCAACACAGATACGCAGTATTTT. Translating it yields CASSGTGGNTDTQYF.

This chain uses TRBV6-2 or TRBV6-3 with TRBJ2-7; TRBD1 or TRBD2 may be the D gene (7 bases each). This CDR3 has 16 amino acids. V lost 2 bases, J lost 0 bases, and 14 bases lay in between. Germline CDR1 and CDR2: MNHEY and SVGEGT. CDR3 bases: TGTGCCAGCAGTTACGGGGAGGGGGCCCCCTCCTACGAGCAGTACTTC. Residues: CASSYGEGAPSYEQYF.

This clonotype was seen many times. CDR3 loop: CASSLRARGGWIETQYF. The CDR3 DNA follows: TGTGCCAGCAGTTTGCGGGCCCGTGGGGGATGGATAGAGACCCAGTACTTC. This chain links TRBV27 with TRBJ2-5; the D gene could be TRBD1 or TRBD2 (5 bases each). Germline assignment: CDR1 MNHEY and CDR2 SMNVEV (reference sequence). The CDR3 loop spans 17 amino acids. The ends were cut back, 3 bases at V and 4 bases at J, with 21 bases in the middle.

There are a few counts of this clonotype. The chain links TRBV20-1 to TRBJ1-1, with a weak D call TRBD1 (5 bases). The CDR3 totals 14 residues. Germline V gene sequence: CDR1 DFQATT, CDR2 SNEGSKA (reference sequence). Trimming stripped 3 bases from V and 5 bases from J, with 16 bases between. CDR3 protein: CSAREGSGRTEAFF. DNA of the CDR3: TGCAGTGCTAGGGAGGGGTCGGGTCGGACTGAAGCTTTCTTT.

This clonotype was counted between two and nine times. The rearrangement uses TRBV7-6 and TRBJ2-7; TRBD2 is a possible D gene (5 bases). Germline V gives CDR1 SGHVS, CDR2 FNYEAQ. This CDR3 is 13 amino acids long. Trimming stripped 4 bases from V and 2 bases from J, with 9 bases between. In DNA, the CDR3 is TGTGCCAGCAGCTCCTCAGCGGCCTACGAGCAGTACTTC. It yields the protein CASSSSAAYEQYF. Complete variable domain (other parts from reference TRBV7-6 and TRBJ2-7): GAGVSQSPRYKVTKRGQDVALRCDPISGHVSLYWYRQALGQGPEFLTYFNYEAQQDKSGLPNDRFSAERPEGSISTLTIQRTEQRDSAMYRCASSSSAAYEQYFGPGTRLTVT.

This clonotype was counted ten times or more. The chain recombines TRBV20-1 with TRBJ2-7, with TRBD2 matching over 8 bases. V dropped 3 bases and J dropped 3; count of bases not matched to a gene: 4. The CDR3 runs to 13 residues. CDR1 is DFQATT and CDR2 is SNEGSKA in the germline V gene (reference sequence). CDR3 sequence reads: CSARPAGDYEQYF. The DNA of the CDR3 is TGCAGTGCTAGGCCAGCGGGAGACTACGAGCAGTACTTC.

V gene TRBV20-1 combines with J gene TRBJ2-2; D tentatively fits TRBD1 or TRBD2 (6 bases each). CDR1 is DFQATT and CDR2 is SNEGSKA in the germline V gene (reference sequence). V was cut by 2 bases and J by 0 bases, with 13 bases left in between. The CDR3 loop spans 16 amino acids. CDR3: CSARSTGAANTGELFF. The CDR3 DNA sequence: TGCAGTGCTAGAAGCACGGGGGCAGCGAACACCGGGGAGCTGTTTTTT.